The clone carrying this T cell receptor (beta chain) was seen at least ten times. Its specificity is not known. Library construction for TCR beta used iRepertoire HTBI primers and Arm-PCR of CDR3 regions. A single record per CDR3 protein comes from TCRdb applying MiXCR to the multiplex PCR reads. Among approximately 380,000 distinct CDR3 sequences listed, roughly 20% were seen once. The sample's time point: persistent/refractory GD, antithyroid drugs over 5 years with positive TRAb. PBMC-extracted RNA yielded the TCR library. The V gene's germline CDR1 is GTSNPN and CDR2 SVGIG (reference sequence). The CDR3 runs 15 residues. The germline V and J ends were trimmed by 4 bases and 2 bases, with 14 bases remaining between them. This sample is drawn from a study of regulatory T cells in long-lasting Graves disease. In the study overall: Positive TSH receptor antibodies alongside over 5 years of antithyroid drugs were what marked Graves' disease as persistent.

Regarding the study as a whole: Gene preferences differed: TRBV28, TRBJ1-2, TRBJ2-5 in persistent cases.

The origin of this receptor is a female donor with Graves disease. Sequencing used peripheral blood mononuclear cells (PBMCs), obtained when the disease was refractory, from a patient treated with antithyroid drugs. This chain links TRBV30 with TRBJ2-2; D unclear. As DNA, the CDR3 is TGTGCCTGGACCCCACCGGCCGTAAACACCGGGGAGCTGTTTTTT. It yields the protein CAWTPPAVNTGELFF.